The 30 T cell receptor beta chains below all came from one sample that was sequenced in a study of cytomegalovirus exposure and HLA in healthy donors. 13 Jbeta primers and 60 Vbeta primers were used for the PCR. Produced via immunoSEQ multiplex PCR; TCRdb's table is partial and in-frame only. The profile shows roughly 290,000 clones, roughly 80% of them singletons. Input material: PBMCs. Receptors originate from a girl aged 2-10 years in good health and CMV-seronegative.

The CDR3 region is CASSANMGTYNEQFF. CDR3 nucleotides: TGTGCCAGCAGCGCCAATATGGGCACCTACAATGAGCAGTTCTTC. V is TRBV9 and J is TRBJ2-1, with D unclear. The V end was cut by 3 bases, the J end by 2 bases, with 12 bases between. Germline-derived CDR1 and CDR2 are SGDLS and YYNGEE. CDR3 length: 15 residues.

The V gene is TRBV11-2, the J gene TRBJ2-7; 7 positions match TRBD1. V dropped 1 base and J dropped 7; count of bases not matched to a gene: 4. This CDR3 has 13 residues. CDR1 is SGHAT and CDR2 is FQNNGV in the germline V gene. CDR3 DNA: TGTGCCAGCAGCTTAGGGTCGACAGGGGAGCAGTACTTC. As protein: CASSLGSTGEQYF.

The chain has TRBV5-6 and TRBJ1-1, with 7 bases fitting TRBD1. The CDR3 covers 17 residues. The V and J ends lost 5 bases and 3 bases, in that order; junction bases with no gene match: 16. The germline V gene has CDR1 SGHDT and CDR2 YYEEEE. The CDR3: CASRDTTGVNLYTEAFF. Here the CDR3 DNA reads TGTGCCAGCAGGGACACCACAGGGGTTAATCTATACACTGAAGCTTTCTTT.

The chain is built from TRBV4-1 and TRBJ1-1; D unclear. Germline V CDR1 and CDR2: MGHRA, YSYEKL. This CDR3 is built from 15 residues. Deletions cut 0 bases from V and 1 base from J, with 9 bases between. The CDR3 nucleotides read TGCGCCAGCAGCCAAGATCAGGCCCCGAACACTGAAGCTTTCTTT. It codes for CASSQDQAPNTEAFF.

J is TRBJ1-1 and V is TRBV19; perhaps TRBD1 as D (5 bases). Germline V gene sequence: CDR1 LNHDA, CDR2 SQIVND (reference sequence). CDR3 length equals 14 residues. V was shortened by 3 bases and J by 6 bases, with 14 bases between the two germline ends. The CDR3 here is CASSIEDTISEAFF. Here the CDR3 DNA reads TGTGCCAGTAGTATTGAGGACACAATTTCTGAAGCTTTCTTT.

The rearrangement uses TRBV9 and TRBJ1-2, with D possibly being TRBD1 (6 bases). Looked up from germline, CDR1 is SGDLS and CDR2 is YYNGEE. The V gene lost 6 bases and the J gene lost 3 bases, with 15 bases spanning the gap. The CDR3 is 14 residues long. CDR3 DNA: TGTGCCAGCAAGAAGCAGGGGTTTGACTATGGCTACACCTTC. This translates into CASKKQGFDYGYTF. Full variable domain (missing parts from reference TRBV9 and TRBJ1-2): DSGVTQTPKHLITATGQRVTLRCSPRSGDLSVYWYQQSLDQGLQFLIQYYNGEERAKGNILERFSAQQFPDLHSELNLSSLELGDSALYFCASKKQGFDYGYTFGSGTRLTVV.

The chain joins TRBV5-1 to TRBJ2-5; D remains ambiguous. The tail of the sequence fits TRBJ2-7 better, so the J call may be wrong. Per germline, CDR1 SGHRS and CDR2 YFSETQ. The CDR3 has 11 amino acids. The CDR3 coding sequence is TGCGCCATCATTGACTGCTACGAGCAGTACTTC. Translation gives CAIIDCYEQYF.

The chain joins TRBV29-1 to TRBJ1-2; D call uncertain. Germline V gives CDR1 SQVTM, CDR2 ANQGSEA. The CDR3 covers 15 residues. Trimming took off 4 bases at V and 3 bases at J, with 18 bases between the two ends. CDR3 sequence: CSVVSWRKGDYGYTF. In DNA, the CDR3 is TGCAGCGTTGTTTCTTGGCGAAAGGGAGACTATGGCTACACCTTC.

This clone was picked up a small number of times. This chain connects TRBV19 to TRBJ1-5, with TRBD1 identical over 9 bases. Germline CDR1 LNHDA, CDR2 SQIVND (reference sequence). This CDR3 comprises 16 residues. Germline trimming cut 4 bases from V and 2 bases from J; bases unmatched to any gene: 6. The CDR3 region has the DNA TGTGCCAGTAGTACCGACAGGGGGAATGGCAATCAGCCCCAGCATTTT. Protein: CASSTDRGNGNQPQHF.

Concerning this clone: Different DNA sequences within this sample yield the same CDR3. The J gene is TRBJ2-3, the V gene TRBV2; D remains unclear. The CDR3 length is 14 residues. Germline-derived CDR1 and CDR2 are SNHLY and FYNNEI. Trimming shortened V by 0 bases and J by 3 bases, and 7 bases separated the two germline ends. The CDR3 nucleotides are TGTGCCAGCAGTGAAGCAACCAGAACAGATACGCAGTATTTT. Translated: CASSEATRTDTQYF.

Notes on this clone: One end of the junction fails to match germline, which may point to a read error. Here the CDR3 reads CASSWDWAKLF. The CDR3 nucleotides are TGTGCCAGCAGTTGGGACTGGGCAAAGCTCTTC. This chain uses TRBV2 with TRBJ2-1; tentatively, D is TRBD2 (6 bases). Germline V lookup: CDR1 SNHLY, CDR2 FYNNEI. This CDR3 is built from 11 residues.

This chain links TRBV5-3 with TRBJ2-2, with D possibly being TRBD2 (6 bases). TRBV5-3 is placed among ORFs of uncertain function. CDR3 length: 11 residues. Trimming removed 4 bases from V and 13 bases from J, with 11 bases in between. The CDR3 region is CARSGQGLLFF. CDR3 coding DNA: TGTGCCAGAAGCGGCCAGGGACTGCTGTTTTTT.

This clone was picked up one time. This rearrangement joins TRBV7-8 to TRBJ2-1; the D is unclear. The CDR3 runs to 13 residues. V dropped 8 bases and J dropped 9 bases, with 17 bases sitting between them. Germline V gives CDR1 SGHVS, CDR2 FQNEAQ. The CDR3: CASSRDSGGEQFF. The CDR3 bases are TGTGCCAGCTCCAGAGACTCTGGCGGTGAGCAGTTCTTC.

The chain is built from TRBV7-2 and TRBJ2-3; perhaps TRBD2 as D (7 bases). This CDR3 is 14 amino acids long. Germline CDR1 and CDR2: SGHTA and FQGNSA. Trimming removed 1 base from V and 9 bases from J, with 14 bases in between. In DNA form, the CDR3 reads TGTGCCAGCAGCTTAGGGGGGGGCGTCCCGACGCAGTATTTT. Its protein product is CASSLGGGVPTQYF.

The chain has TRBV6-1 and TRBJ2-3; TRBD1 aligns across 7 bases. V lost 2 bases, J lost 3 bases, and 14 bases stayed unmatched. Germline loops: CDR1 MNHNS, CDR2 SASEGT. The CDR3 spans 18 residues. The CDR3: CASSEPMKGAARTDTQYF. CDR3 sequence (DNA): TGTGCCAGCAGTGAACCGATGAAGGGGGCAGCGAGGACAGATACGCAGTATTTT.

This clone was recorded a few times. This chain links TRBV6-6 with TRBJ1-1; 8 nucleotides line up with TRBD1. Germline V gene lookup returns CDR1 MNHNY and CDR2 SVGAGI (reference sequence). Losses at the gene ends were 6 bases for V and 0 bases for J; bases not matched to a gene: 6. The CDR3 totals 15 residues. The CDR3 loop is CASRDGQGMNTEAFF. As DNA, the CDR3 is TGTGCCAGCAGGGACGGACAGGGCATGAACACTGAAGCTTTCTTT.

V is TRBV7-9 and J is TRBJ2-3; D might be TRBD2 (6 bases). CDR3 size: 15 residues. V was clipped by 4 bases and J by 2 bases, with 13 bases between them. Germline assignment: CDR1 SEHNR and CDR2 FQNEAQ (reference sequence). CDR3 protein: CASSSNSGPTDTQYF. In DNA form, the CDR3 reads TGTGCCAGCAGCTCCAATAGCGGCCCCACAGATACGCAGTATTTT.

J is TRBJ2-4 and V is TRBV28; TRBD1 agrees at 11 bases. V was pared by 5 bases and J by 9 bases, with 6 bases of the junction left unmatched. Germline assignment: CDR1 MDHEN and CDR2 SYDVKM. The length of the CDR3 is 14 residues. CDR3: CASSLGQGATIQYF. CDR3 DNA sequence: TGTGCCAGCAGTCTCGGACAGGGGGCCACCATTCAGTACTTC. The full variable domain, its missing parts supplied by reference TRBV28 and TRBJ2-4, is DVKVTQSSRYLVKRTGEKVFLECVQDMDHENMFWYRQDPGLGLRLIYFSYDVKMKEKGDIPEGYSVSREKKERFSLILESASTNQTSMYLCASSLGQGATIQYFGAGTRLSVL.

The CDR3 bases are TGTGCCAGCAGCCAACCCGGACGGGGAGATCAGCCCCAGCATTTT. Translation gives CASSQPGRGDQPQHF. The V call is TRBV4-2, the J call TRBJ1-5; D unclear. Germline V gives CDR1 LGHNA, CDR2 YNFKEQ. Trimming stripped 2 bases from V and 5 bases from J, with 13 bases between. CDR3 length equals 15 residues.

This chain connects TRBV5-4 to TRBJ1-2; D gene ambiguous. The germline V gene encodes CDR1 SGHNT and CDR2 YYREEE (reference sequence). The CDR3 consists of 13 residues. The germline V and J ends were trimmed by 1 base and 4 bases, with 8 bases remaining between them. The CDR3: CASSLSTVYGYTF. The CDR3 region has the DNA TGTGCCAGCAGCTTGAGTACAGTCTATGGCTACACCTTC.

This clone has just one count. V gene TRBV10-2 combines with J gene TRBJ2-7; D remains unclear. The CDR3 consists of 12 residues. Trimming removed 8 bases at V and 4 bases at J, with 12 bases between. Per the germline V gene, CDR1 is WSHSY and CDR2 is SAAADI. CDR3 protein: CASLRGTYEQYF. The CDR3 DNA reads TGCGCCAGCCTTAGAGGAACTTACGAGCAGTACTTC.

J is TRBJ2-7 and V is TRBV29-1; 10 bases agree with TRBD2. V shed 4 bases, J shed 9 bases, and the junction held 9 bases outside the gene matches. Germline-derived CDR1 and CDR2 are SQVTM and ANQGSEA. The CDR3 covers 13 residues. The CDR3: CSVGGASGSGQYF. The DNA for the CDR3 is TGCAGCGTTGGAGGGGCTAGCGGGAGCGGGCAGTACTTC.

The chain carries TRBV6-5 and TRBJ1-5; no clear D. Between the trimmed V and J ends, which lost 4 bases and 4 bases, there was a span of 8 bases. Germline assignment: CDR1 MNHEY and CDR2 SVGAGI. The length of the CDR3 is 13 residues. CDR3 sequence (DNA): TGTGCCAGCAGTTCCACACAAAATCAGCCCCAGCATTTT. This encodes CASSSTQNQPQHF.

This chain connects TRBV5-1 to TRBJ1-1; no definite D call. Germline V gene lookup returns CDR1 SGHRS and CDR2 YFSETQ. CDR3 length: 14 amino acids. Trimming took off 1 base at V and 1 base at J, with 8 bases between the two ends. As DNA, the CDR3 is TGCGCCAGCAGCTTGATGAGGGCGAACACTGAAGCTTTCTTT. Translated: CASSLMRANTEAFF. The variable domain in full, completed from reference TRBV5-1 and TRBJ1-1, reads KAGVTQTPRYLIKTRGQQVTLSCSPISGHRSVSWYQQTPGQGLQFLFEYFSETQRNKGNFPGRFSGRQFSNSRSEMNVSTLELGDSALYLCASSLMRANTEAFFGQGTRLTVV.

This rearrangement joins TRBV11-2 to TRBJ2-5; 7 bases align to TRBD2. The CDR3 has 15 residues. V was clipped by 2 bases and J by 5 bases; unmatched bases: 8. The V gene's germline CDR1 is SGHAT and CDR2 FQNNGV. CDR3 sequence reads: CASSLWGGERETQYF. In DNA form, the CDR3 reads TGTGCCAGCAGCTTATGGGGGGGGGAGAGGGAGACCCAGTACTTC. Supplemented by reference TRBV11-2 and TRBJ2-5, the full variable domain reads EAGVAQSPRYKIIEKRQSVAFWCNPISGHATLYWYQQILGQGPKLLIQFQNNGVVDDSQLPKDRFSAERLKGVDSTLKIQPAKLEDSAVYLCASSLWGGERETQYFGPGTRLLVL.

J is TRBJ2-3 and V is TRBV7-2; TRBD2 matches 15 bases. Germline V gene data show CDR1 as SGHTA and CDR2 as FQGNSA. This CDR3 comprises 15 residues. Trimming removed 6 bases from V and 5 bases from J; junction bases left unmatched: 3. CDR3 region: CASRRTSGRGDTQYF. The CDR3 coding sequence is TGTGCCAGCAGGAGGACTAGCGGGAGGGGAGATACGCAGTATTTT.

Written as DNA, the CDR3 is TGTGCCAGCAGCCCTGGACAGGTCTTTGGTGGCTACACCTTC. It is translated as CASSPGQVFGGYTF. This chain joins TRBV28 and TRBJ1-2; TRBD1 matches at 7 bases. After removal of 6 bases from V and 7 bases from J, the junction contained 11 bases not matched to a gene. In germline, CDR1 is MDHEN, CDR2 SYDVKM. CDR3 length: 14 residues.

V usage is TRBV5-1 and J usage is TRBJ2-3; 9 bases line up with TRBD2. CDR3 length: 17 amino acids. J gave up 2 bases and V 0 bases, and 7 bases lay outside the gene matches. Germline CDR1 SGHRS, CDR2 YFSETQ. CDR3 nucleotide sequence: TGCGCCAGCAGCTTGGCTGCCCGGACTAGCGTCACAGATACGCAGTATTTT. Translation gives CASSLAARTSVTDTQYF. Full variable domain (remainder filled in from reference TRBV5-1 and TRBJ2-3): KAGVTQTPRYLIKTRGQQVTLSCSPISGHRSVSWYQQTPGQGLQFLFEYFSETQRNKGNFPGRFSGRQFSNSRSEMNVSTLELGDSALYLCASSLAARTSVTDTQYFGPGTRLTVL.

The gene calls are TRBV29-1 and TRBJ2-3, with D possibly TRBD2 on 5 matching bases. The CDR3 covers 11 residues. Germline loops: CDR1 SQVTM, CDR2 ANQGSEA. The V end lost 6 bases, the J end lost 6 bases, and 10 bases lay between the germline ends. The DNA for the CDR3 is TGCAGCGTCGGGGAAGGGGATACGCAGTATTTT. This sequence encodes CSVGEGDTQYF.

The chain couples TRBV28 to TRBJ2-7; weak D call: TRBD1 (6 bases). V lost 4 bases and J 2 bases, leaving 9 bases between the germline ends. Germline V lookup: CDR1 MDHEN, CDR2 SYDVKM. This CDR3 has 13 amino acids. The CDR3 DNA sequence: TGTGCCAGCAGTTGGGACACCCCCTACGAGCAGTACTTC. Its protein product is CASSWDTPYEQYF.